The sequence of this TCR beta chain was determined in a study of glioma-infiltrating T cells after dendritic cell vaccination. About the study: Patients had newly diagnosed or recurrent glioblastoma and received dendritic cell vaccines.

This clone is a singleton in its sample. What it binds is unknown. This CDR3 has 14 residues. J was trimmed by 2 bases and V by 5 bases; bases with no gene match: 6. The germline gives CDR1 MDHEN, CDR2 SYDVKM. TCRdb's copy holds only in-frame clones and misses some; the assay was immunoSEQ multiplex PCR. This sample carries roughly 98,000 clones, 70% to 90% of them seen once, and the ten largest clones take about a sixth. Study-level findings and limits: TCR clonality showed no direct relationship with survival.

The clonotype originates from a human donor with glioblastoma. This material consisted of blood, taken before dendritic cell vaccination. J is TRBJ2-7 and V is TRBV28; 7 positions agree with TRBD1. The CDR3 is CASSPPGQTYEQYF. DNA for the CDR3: TGTGCCAGCAGTCCCCCGGGACAGACCTACGAGCAGTACTTC.